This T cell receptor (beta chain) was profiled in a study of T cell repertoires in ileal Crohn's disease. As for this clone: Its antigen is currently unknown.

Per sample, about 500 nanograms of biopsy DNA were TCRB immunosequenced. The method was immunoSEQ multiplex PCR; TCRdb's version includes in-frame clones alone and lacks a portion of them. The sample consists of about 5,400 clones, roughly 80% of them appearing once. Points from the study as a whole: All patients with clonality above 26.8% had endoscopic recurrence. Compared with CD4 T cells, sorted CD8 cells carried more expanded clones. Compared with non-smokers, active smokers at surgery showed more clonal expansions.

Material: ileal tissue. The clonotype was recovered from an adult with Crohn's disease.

The CDR3 DNA is TGTGCCAGCAGCTTAGCGGGGACAGGGGCAGGAGAGACCCAGTACTTC. It codes for CASSLAGTGAGETQYF. The chain joins TRBV7-3 to TRBJ2-5; 10 positions agree with TRBD1. V shed 2 bases and J 4 bases; nucleotides not matched to a gene: 7. CDR1 and CDR2 from the germline V gene are SGHTA and FQGTGA. The CDR3 consists of 16 residues.